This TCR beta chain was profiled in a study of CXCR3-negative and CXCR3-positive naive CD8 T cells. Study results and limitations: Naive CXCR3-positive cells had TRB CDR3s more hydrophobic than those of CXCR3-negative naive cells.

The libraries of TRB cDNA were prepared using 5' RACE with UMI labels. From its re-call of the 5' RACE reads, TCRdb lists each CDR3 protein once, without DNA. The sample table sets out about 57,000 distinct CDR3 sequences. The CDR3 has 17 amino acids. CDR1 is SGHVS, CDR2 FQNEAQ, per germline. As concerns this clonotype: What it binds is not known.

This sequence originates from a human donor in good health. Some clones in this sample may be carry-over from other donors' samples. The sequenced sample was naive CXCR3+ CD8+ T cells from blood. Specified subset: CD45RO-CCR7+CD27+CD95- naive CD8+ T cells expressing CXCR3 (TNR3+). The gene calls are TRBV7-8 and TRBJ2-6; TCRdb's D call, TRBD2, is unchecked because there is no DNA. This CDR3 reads CASSLAPALSGANVLTF.